This T cell receptor beta chain was recovered during a study of blood T cell repertoires in COVID-19. The protocol was immunoSEQ multiplex PCR, while the TCRdb copy is restricted to in-frame clones and leaves out a portion. The data show 50,000 or so clones, with around 85% seen just once and roughly 15% held by the top ten. The origin of this receptor is a human donor in a cohort sampled during active COVID-19. Material for sequencing was peripheral blood.

CDR3 DNA: TGTGCCAGCAGCTTACGGCAGGGGGCGTCCGGGGAGCTGTTTTTT. As protein: CASSLRQGASGELFF. This chain connects TRBV7-8 to TRBJ2-2, with TRBD1 matching 8 bases. The CDR3 totals 15 residues. The V gene end was trimmed by 2 bases and the J gene end by 6 bases; junction bases not matched to a gene: 5. In germline, CDR1 is SGHVS, CDR2 FQNEAQ.